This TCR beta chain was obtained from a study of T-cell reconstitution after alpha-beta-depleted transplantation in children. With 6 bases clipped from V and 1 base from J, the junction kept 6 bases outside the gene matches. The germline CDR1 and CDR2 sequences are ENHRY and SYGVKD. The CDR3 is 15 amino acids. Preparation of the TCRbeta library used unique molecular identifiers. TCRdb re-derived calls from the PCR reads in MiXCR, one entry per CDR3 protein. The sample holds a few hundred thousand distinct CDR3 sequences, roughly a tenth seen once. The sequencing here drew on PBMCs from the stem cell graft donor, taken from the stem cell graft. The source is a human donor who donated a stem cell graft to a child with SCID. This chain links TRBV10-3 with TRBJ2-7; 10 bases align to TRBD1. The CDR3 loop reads CAIRTGTGVSYEQYF. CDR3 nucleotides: TGTGCCATCAGAACCGGGACAGGGGTTTCCTACGAGCAGTACTTC.